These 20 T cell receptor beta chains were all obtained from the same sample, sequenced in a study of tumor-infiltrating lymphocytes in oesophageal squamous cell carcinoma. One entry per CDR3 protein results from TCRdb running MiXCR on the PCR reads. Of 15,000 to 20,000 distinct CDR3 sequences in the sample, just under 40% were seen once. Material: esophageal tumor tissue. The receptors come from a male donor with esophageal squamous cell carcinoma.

The CDR3 sequence is CASKLTSGRFNEQFF. CDR3 sequence (DNA): TGTGCCAGCAAATTGACTAGCGGGAGATTTAATGAGCAGTTCTTC. The V call is TRBV6-1, the J call TRBJ2-1; 12 bases fit TRBD2. CDR1 and CDR2 (germline): MNHNS, SASEGT. J was trimmed by 7 bases and V by 7 bases; bases with no gene match: 8. The CDR3 loop spans 15 amino acids.

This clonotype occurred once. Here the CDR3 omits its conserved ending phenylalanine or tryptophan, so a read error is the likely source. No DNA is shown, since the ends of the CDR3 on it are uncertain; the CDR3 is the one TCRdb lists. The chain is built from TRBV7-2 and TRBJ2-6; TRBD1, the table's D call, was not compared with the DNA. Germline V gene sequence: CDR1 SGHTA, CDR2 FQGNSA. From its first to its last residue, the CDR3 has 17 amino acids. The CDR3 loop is CASSSGQGGNSPLHFGA.

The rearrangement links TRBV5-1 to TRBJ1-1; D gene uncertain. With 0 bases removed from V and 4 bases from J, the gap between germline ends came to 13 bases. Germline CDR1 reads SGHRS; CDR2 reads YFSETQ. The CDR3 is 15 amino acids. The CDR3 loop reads CASSLGRGSGTEAFF. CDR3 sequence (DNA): TGCGCCAGCAGCTTGGGGCGAGGTTCCGGCACTGAAGCTTTCTTT.

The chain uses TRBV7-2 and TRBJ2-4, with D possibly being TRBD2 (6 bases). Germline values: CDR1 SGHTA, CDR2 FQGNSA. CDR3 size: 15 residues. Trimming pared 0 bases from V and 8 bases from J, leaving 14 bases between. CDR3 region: CASSLAGTGGDIQYF. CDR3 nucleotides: TGTGCCAGCAGCTTAGCGGGGACTGGGGGTGACATTCAGTACTTC.

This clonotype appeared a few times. CDR3 sequence reads: CASSSGGGETQYF. The CDR3 DNA is TGTGCCAGCAGTAGTGGGGGGGGAGAGACCCAGTACTTC. V usage is TRBV7-6 and J usage is TRBJ2-5; TRBD2 agrees at 7 bases. The germline CDR1 and CDR2 sequences are SGHVS and FNYEAQ. V lost 6 bases to trimming and J lost 4 bases; unmatched junction nucleotides: 5. This CDR3 is built from 13 residues.

CDR3 in amino acids: CASSSRRARTGELFF. The DNA of the CDR3 is TGTGCCAGCAGTAGTCGGAGGGCCCGCACCGGGGAGCTGTTTTTT. J is TRBJ2-2 and V is TRBV28; tentatively, D is TRBD2 (6 bases). There are 15 residues in the CDR3. Looked up from germline, CDR1 is MDHEN and CDR2 is SYDVKM. V dropped 5 bases and J dropped 4 bases, with 14 bases sitting between them. Using reference TRBV28 and TRBJ2-2 for the parts outside the CDR3, the full variable domain is DVKVTQSSRYLVKRTGEKVFLECVQDMDHENMFWYRQDPGLGLRLIYFSYDVKMKEKGDIPEGYSVSREKKERFSLILESASTNQTSMYLCASSSRRARTGELFFGEGSRLTVL.

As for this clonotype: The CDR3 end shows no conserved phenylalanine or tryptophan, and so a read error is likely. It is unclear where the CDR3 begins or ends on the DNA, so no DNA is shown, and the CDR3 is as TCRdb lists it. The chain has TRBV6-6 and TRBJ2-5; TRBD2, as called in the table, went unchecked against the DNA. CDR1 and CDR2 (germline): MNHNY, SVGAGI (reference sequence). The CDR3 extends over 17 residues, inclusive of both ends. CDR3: CASSYDLGVRYGYTFGS.

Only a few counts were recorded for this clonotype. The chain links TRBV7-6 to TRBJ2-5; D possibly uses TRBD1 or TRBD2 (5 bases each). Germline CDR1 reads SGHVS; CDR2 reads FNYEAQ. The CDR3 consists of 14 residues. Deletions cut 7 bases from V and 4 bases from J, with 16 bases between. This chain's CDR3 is CASTEGRVGETQYF. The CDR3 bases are TGTGCCAGCACTGAGGGCAGGGTAGGAGAGACCCAGTACTTC.

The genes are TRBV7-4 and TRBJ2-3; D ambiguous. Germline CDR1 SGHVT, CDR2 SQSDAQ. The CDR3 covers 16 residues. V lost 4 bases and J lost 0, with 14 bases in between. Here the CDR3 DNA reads TGTGCCAGCAGCTCTCCACTTACCCTTAGCACAGATACGCAGTATTTT. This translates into CASSSPLTLSTDTQYF.

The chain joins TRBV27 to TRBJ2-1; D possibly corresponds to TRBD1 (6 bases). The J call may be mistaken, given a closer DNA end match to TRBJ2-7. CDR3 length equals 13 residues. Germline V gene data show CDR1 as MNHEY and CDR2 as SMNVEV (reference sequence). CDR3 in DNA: TGTGCCAGCAGAAGGGACAACTACTACGAGCAGTACTTC. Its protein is CASRRDNYYEQYF.

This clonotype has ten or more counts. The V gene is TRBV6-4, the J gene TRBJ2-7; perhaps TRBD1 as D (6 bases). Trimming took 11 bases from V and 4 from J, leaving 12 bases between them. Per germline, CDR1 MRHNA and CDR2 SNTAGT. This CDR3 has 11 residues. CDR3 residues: CAPRDIYEQYF. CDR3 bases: TGTGCCCCCAGGGACATTTACGAGCAGTACTTC.

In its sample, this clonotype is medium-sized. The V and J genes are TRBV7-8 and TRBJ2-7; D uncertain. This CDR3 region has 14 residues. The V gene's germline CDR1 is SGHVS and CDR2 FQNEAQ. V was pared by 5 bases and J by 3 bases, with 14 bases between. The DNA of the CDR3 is TGTGCCAGCAGCCCCGGGCTGGATGGCTACGAGCAGTACTTC. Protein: CASSPGLDGYEQYF.

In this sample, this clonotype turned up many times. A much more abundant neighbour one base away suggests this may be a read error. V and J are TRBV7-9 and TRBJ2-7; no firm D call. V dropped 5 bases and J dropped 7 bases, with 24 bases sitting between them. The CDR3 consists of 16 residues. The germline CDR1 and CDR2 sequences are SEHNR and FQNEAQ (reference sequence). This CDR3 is CASSKSGRFLYNEQYF. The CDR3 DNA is TGTGCCAGCAGCAAAAGTGGGCGGTTTCTCTACAATGAGCAGTACTTC.

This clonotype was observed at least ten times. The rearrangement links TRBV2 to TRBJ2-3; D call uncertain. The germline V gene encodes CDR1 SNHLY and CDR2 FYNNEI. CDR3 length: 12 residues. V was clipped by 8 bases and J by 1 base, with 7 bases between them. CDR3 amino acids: CASLLRTDTQYF. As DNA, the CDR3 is TGTGCCAGCCTCCTTCGCACAGATACGCAGTATTTT.

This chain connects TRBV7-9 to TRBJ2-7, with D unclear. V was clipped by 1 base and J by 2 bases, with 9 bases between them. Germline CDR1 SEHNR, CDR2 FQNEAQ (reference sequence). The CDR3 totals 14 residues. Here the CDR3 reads CASSLGNPTYEQYF. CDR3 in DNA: TGTGCCAGCAGCTTAGGGAATCCTACCTACGAGCAGTACTTC.

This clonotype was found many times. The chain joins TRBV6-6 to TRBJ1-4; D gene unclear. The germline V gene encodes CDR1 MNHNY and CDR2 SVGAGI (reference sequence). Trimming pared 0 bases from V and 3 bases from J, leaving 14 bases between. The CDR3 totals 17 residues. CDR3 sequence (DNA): TGTGCCAGCAGTTACTCGACTCTACGAGCCTCTAATGAAAAACTGTTTTTT. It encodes CASSYSTLRASNEKLFF.

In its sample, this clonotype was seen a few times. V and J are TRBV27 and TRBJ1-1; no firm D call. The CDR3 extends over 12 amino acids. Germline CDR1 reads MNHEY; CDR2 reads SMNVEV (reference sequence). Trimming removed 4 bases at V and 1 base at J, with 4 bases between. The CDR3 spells CASSSENTEAFF. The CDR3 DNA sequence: TGTGCCAGCAGTTCCGAGAACACTGAAGCTTTCTTT.

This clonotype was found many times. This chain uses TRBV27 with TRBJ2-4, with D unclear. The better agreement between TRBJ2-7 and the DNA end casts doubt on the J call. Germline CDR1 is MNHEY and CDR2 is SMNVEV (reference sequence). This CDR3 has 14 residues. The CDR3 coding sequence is TGTGCCAGCTCTCGAGGCGACAACACCTACGAGCAGTACTTC. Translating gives CASSRGDNTYEQYF.

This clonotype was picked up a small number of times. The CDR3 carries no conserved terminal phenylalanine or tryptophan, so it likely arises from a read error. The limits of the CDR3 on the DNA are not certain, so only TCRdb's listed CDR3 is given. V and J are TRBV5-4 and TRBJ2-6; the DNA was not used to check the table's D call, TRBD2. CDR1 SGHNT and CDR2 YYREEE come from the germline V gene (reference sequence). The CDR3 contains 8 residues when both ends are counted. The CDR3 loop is CASSSTTS.

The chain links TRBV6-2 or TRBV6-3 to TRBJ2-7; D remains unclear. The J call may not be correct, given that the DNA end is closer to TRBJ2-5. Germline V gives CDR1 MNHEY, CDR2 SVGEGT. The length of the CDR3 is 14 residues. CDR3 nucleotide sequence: TGTGCCAGCAGTCGCCCGCAGGCCCAAGAGACCCAGTACTTC. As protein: CASSRPQAQETQYF.